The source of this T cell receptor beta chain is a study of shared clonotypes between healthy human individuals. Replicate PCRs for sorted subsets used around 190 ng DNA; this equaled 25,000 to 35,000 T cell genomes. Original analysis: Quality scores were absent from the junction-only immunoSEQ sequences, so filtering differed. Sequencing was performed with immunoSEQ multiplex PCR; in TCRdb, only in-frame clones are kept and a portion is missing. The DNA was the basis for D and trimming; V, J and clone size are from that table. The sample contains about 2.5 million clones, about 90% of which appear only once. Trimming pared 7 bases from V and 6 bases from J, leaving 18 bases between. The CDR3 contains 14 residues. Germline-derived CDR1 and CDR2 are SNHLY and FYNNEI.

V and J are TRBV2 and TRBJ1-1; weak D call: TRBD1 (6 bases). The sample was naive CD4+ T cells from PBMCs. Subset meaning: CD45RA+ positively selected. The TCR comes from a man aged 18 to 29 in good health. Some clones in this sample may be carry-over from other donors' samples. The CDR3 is CASTSGGSNSEAFF. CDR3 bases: TGTGCCAGCACCTCGGGGGGCTCAAATTCTGAAGCTTTCTTT. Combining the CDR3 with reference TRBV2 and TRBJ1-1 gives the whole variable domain EPEVTQTPSHQVTQMGQEVILRCVPISNHLYFYWYRQILGQKVEFLVSFYNNEISEKSEIFDDQFSVERPDGSNFTLKIRSTKLEDSAMYFCASTSGGSNSEAFFGQGTRLTVV.